This T cell receptor (beta chain) was captured in a study of blood T cell repertoires in COVID-19. Study-level background: From T cells, B-cell-depleted T cells, or PBMCs came the material, which was cDNA or gDNA.

In the original analysis: By means of reference gene primer amplification, nucleated cell counts were estimated. Libraries were prepared by immunoSEQ multiplex PCR; TCRdb keeps only in-frame clonotypes and omits some of them. The V and J calls and clone size come from that table; D and trimming were worked out from the DNA. In the table there are about 52,000 clones, approximately 89% of which are singletons. The TCR comes from a man aged 80 or over with active or convalescent COVID-19. The sample taken for sequencing was peripheral blood.

DNA for the CDR3: TGTGCCAGCAGCTGGGGACAGGGTACTGAAGCTTTCTTT. Residues: CASSWGQGTEAFF. This rearrangement joins TRBV7-2 to TRBJ1-1; TRBD1 matches 9 bases. The CDR3 is 13 amino acids. The germline V gene encodes CDR1 SGHTA and CDR2 FQGNSA. Unmatched junction bases numbered 2, after V lost 4 bases and J lost 5 bases.